This is a list of T cell receptor beta chains from one sample in a study of naive and memory T cell subsets. Each CDR3 protein gets one entry after TCRdb re-called the UMI-ligation and nested PCR reads with MiXCR. The sample lists 150,000 or so distinct CDR3 sequences, approximately 24% occurring once. The sequenced material came from naive CD4+ T cells from blood. All receptors derive from a human donor in good health. Each CDR3 is given with its conserved first and last residue. A D gene is named only where the DNA matches it firmly. Size values are once, few and many counts, or a class for expanded clones, and some rows have none.

few	TRBV20-1	.	TRBJ2-1	CSARAPKSSYNEQFF	TGCAGTGCTAGAGCTCCCAAGAGCTCCTACAATGAGCAGTTCTTC
.	TRBV6-5	.	TRBJ2-7	CASSPRGLGEQYF	TGTGCCAGCAGTCCCCGGGGCCTCGGCGAGCAGTACTTC
few	TRBV10-3	TRBD2	TRBJ2-1	CAIRTSGAGGTNYNEQFF	TGTGCCATCAGGACCTCGGGGGCGGGAGGGACAAACTACAATGAGCAGTTCTTC
.	TRBV28	.	TRBJ2-1	CASSLSSFGRPYNEQFF	TGTGCCAGCAGTTTATCCAGTTTCGGGCGCCCGTACAATGAGCAGTTCTTC
few	TRBV18	TRBD1	TRBJ2-7	CASSDRTGGVYEQYF	TGTGCCAGCTCAGACCGGACAGGGGGGGTCTACGAGCAGTACTTC
.	TRBV20-1	TRBD1	TRBJ1-2	CSAGTGPYGYTF	TGCAGTGCTGGGACAGGGCCCTATGGCTACACCTTC
.	TRBV10-2	TRBD1	TRBJ1-2	CASKGGSGQGAGGYTF	TGCGCCAGCAAGGGAGGGTCCGGACAGGGGGCTGGAGGCTACACCTTC
.	TRBV28	.	TRBJ2-1	CVSRRYNEQFF	TGTGTCAGCAGGCGATACAATGAGCAGTTCTTC
few	TRBV9	.	TRBJ2-1	CASSASVSSYNEQFF	TGTGCCAGCAGCGCCAGCGTAAGCTCCTACAATGAGCAGTTCTTC
few	TRBV6-2/TRBV6-3	TRBD1	TRBJ2-5	CASGTAATQYF	TGTGCCAGCGGGACAGCAGCGACCCAGTACTTC
.	TRBV6-2/TRBV6-3	TRBD2	TRBJ2-7	CASSYSRILAGVAYEQYF	TGTGCCAGCAGTTACTCGCGTATACTAGCGGGAGTTGCCTACGAGCAGTACTTC
.	TRBV7-2	.	TRBJ2-7	CASSQRQVYEQYF	TGTGCCAGCAGCCAAAGACAGGTATACGAGCAGTACTTC
.	TRBV19	TRBD1	TRBJ2-2	CASSKDRGRTGELFF	TGTGCCAGTAGTAAGGACAGGGGGAGGACCGGGGAGCTGTTTTTT
.	TRBV30	.	TRBJ2-3	CAWSPGLDTQYF	TGTGCCTGGAGTCCCGGCCTAGATACGCAGTATTTT
few	TRBV5-1	TRBD2	TRBJ2-7	CASRTSGTAYEQYF	TGCGCCAGCCGGACTAGCGGGACTGCCTACGAGCAGTACTTC
.	TRBV12-3/TRBV12-4	.	TRBJ1-1	CASSLIAGDNTEAFF	TGTGCCAGCAGCCTAATTGCAGGGGATAACACTGAAGCTTTCTTT